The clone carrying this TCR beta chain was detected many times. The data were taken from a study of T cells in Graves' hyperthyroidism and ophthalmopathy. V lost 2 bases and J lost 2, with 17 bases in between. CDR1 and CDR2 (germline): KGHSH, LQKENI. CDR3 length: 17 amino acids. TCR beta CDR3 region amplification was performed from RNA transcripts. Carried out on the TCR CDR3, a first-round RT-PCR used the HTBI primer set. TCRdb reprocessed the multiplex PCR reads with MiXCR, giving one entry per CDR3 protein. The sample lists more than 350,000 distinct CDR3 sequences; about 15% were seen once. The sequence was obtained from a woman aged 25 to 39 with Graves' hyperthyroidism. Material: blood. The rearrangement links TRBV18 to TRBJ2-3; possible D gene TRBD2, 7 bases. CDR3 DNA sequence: TGTGCCAGCTCACCAAAACCAGCGGGACAAGCCACAGATACGCAGTATTTT. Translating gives CASSPKPAGQATDTQYF.